This T cell receptor beta chain comes out of a study of vaccination effects on CD4 cells after COVID-19. Study-wide background: Viral peptide pool expansion of antigen-specific CD4+ T cells preceded sequencing in the ViraFEST assay. Samples came 142 and 148 days after COVID-19 diagnosis, before vaccination.

This CDR3 has 13 amino acids. The germline V and J ends were trimmed by 0 bases and 3 bases, with 7 bases remaining between them. Germline CDR1 reads SGHDT; CDR2 reads YYEEEE. Culture lasted about ten days before CD4+ T cell isolation. Cultures got half-medium changes with IL-2 on days 3 and 7. TCRdb's table, derived via immunoSEQ multiplex PCR, lists solely in-frame clones and lacks some. The data show some 63,000 clones, under 80% seen once. General study findings and limits: Few convalescent patients were included, and no early post-infection timepoints were sampled.

This clone has just one count. The antigen is undetermined. The chain has TRBV5-6 and TRBJ2-7, with D uncertain. The clonotype originates from a human donor who had a prior SARS-CoV-2 infection. The input for sequencing was CD4+ T cells from PBMCs cultured without peptide, taken before COVID-19 vaccination. The CDR3 DNA sequence: TGTGCCAGCAGCTTGGGTCGGATCTACGAGCAGTACTTC. Protein: CASSLGRIYEQYF. Full variable domain (rest looked up from reference TRBV5-6 and TRBJ2-7): DAGVTQSPTHLIKTRGQQVTLRCSPKSGHDTVSWYQQALGQGPQFIFQYYEEEERQRGNFPDRFSGHQFPNYSSELNVNALLLGDSALYLCASSLGRIYEQYFGPGTRLTVT.